These 18 T cell receptor beta chains share one sample of origin, sequenced in a study of post-analysis software for immune sequencing data. Study results and caveats: In patients, TRBV5-6, TRBV5-1 and TRBV20-1 belonged to five or six TRBV segments found more frequently than in controls.

The antigens these receptors bind are not known. cDNA libraries for TCR beta contained unique molecular identifiers. TCRdb ran MiXCR on the PCR reads and lists one entry per CDR3 protein. The table lists a few hundred thousand distinct CDR3 sequences, 35% to 40% of them singletons, with around 5% in the top ten. What was sequenced was blood. The receptors here all came from a girl aged 10 to 17 with multiple sclerosis.

This clonotype appeared many times. The rearrangement joins TRBV7-9 to TRBJ1-2; 9 positions agree with TRBD1. V dropped 6 bases and J dropped 2; count of bases not matched to a gene: 4. The CDR3 runs 14 residues. The V gene's germline CDR1 is SEHNR and CDR2 FQNEAQ (reference sequence). CDR3: CASRPGTGNYGYTF. The CDR3 nucleotides read TGTGCCAGCAGACCTGGGACAGGGAACTATGGCTACACCTTC.

This clonotype was seen ten or more times. V usage is TRBV6-2 or TRBV6-3 and J usage is TRBJ2-1; 10 bases fit TRBD2. CDR1 MNHEY and CDR2 SVGEGT come from the germline V gene. V lost 2 bases, J lost 8 bases, and 9 bases stayed unmatched. There are 16 residues in the CDR3. The CDR3 nucleotides are TGTGCCAGCAGTTACCTAAGCGGGAGGGGGGGCGATGAGCAGTTCTTC. It codes for CASSYLSGRGGDEQFF.

At least ten counts were recorded for this clonotype. This chain connects TRBV20-1 to TRBJ2-3; D is undetermined. This CDR3 has 13 residues. V lost 5 bases to trimming and J lost 2 bases, with 11 bases between them. CDR1 and CDR2 from the germline V gene are DFQATT and SNEGSKA (reference sequence). The CDR3 loop is CSAPYDSTDTQYF. CDR3 DNA: TGCAGTGCTCCTTACGACTCCACAGATACGCAGTATTTT.

The genes are TRBV7-9 and TRBJ1-6; D unresolved. This CDR3 is built from 17 residues. Between the trimmed V and J ends, which lost 5 bases and 18 bases, there was a span of 32 bases. Germline V gene lookup returns CDR1 SEHNR and CDR2 FQNEAQ (reference sequence). The CDR3 DNA reads TGTGCCAGCAGCGGCCCAGAGGGTGGCAGGAGCCTTTTAACCCCCCACTTT. This codes for CASSGPEGGRSLLTPHF.

The V and J genes are TRBV4-1 and TRBJ2-3; 10 bases line up with TRBD2. Losses at the gene ends were 0 bases for V and 2 bases for J; bases not matched to a gene: 5. This CDR3 is built from 17 residues. CDR1 is MGHRA and CDR2 is YSYEKL in the germline V gene. The CDR3 reads CASSQEVAGGPTDTQYF. The CDR3 nucleotides read TGCGCCAGCAGCCAAGAAGTAGCGGGAGGTCCCACAGATACGCAGTATTTT.

This clonotype appeared many times. CDR3 sequence reads: CASSLTAGENQPQHF. CDR3 nucleotide sequence: TGCGCCAGCAGCTTAACAGCGGGGGAGAATCAGCCCCAGCATTTT. This chain connects TRBV5-1 to TRBJ1-5; D is possibly TRBD1 (5 bases). Trimming shortened V by 2 bases and J by 4 bases, and 13 bases separated the two germline ends. Per germline, CDR1 SGHRS and CDR2 YFSETQ. The CDR3 length is 15 residues.

This chain links TRBV5-1 with TRBJ2-5, with TRBD1 matching over 7 bases. CDR1 is SGHRS and CDR2 is YFSETQ in the germline V gene. Losses at the gene ends were 0 bases for V and 12 bases for J; bases not matched to a gene: 11. This CDR3 region has 14 residues. In DNA, the CDR3 is TGCGCCAGCAGCTTGGGACAGGGTGTGCACGAGAAGTACTTC. It codes for CASSLGQGVHEKYF. The complete variable domain, with remaining parts taken from reference TRBV5-1 and TRBJ2-5, reads KAGVTQTPRYLIKTRGQQVTLSCSPISGHRSVSWYQQTPGQGLQFLFEYFSETQRNKGNFPGRFSGRQFSNSRSEMNVSTLELGDSALYLCASSLGQGVHEKYFGPGTRLLVL.

The J gene is TRBJ2-5, the V gene TRBV18; D not certain. Germline V gene lookup returns CDR1 KGHSH and CDR2 LQKENI. Trimming removed 2 bases from V and 2 bases from J, with 6 bases in between. The CDR3 loop spans 13 amino acids. DNA for the CDR3: TGTGCCAGCTCACCAGAGGTTCAAGAGACCCAGTACTTC. Protein sequence: CASSPEVQETQYF. Full variable domain (missing parts from reference TRBV18 and TRBJ2-5): NAGVMQNPRHLVRRRGQEARLRCSPMKGHSHVYWYRQLPEEGLKFMVYLQKENIIDESGMPKERFSAEFPKEGPSILRIQQVVRGDSAAYFCASSPEVQETQYFGPGTRLLVL.

To note about this clonotype: A much larger clone is a single base away; this may be a read error. V and J are TRBV14 and TRBJ2-5; a possible D gene is TRBD2 (6 bases). CDR3 length: 15 amino acids. From germline, CDR1 is SGHDN and CDR2 FVKESK. For the CDR3, the DNA is TGTGCCAGCAGCTTCGCCTCCGGGGGTCAAGAGACCCCGTACTTC. Translating it yields CASSFASGGQETPYF.

The chain couples TRBV20-1 to TRBJ2-7; no firm D call. The V gene lost 0 bases and the J gene lost 2 bases, with 11 bases spanning the gap. The germline V gene has CDR1 DFQATT and CDR2 SNEGSKA (reference sequence). This CDR3 spans 14 amino acids. For the CDR3, the DNA is TGCAGTGCTAGAGATCGGCGGACGGCCTACGAGCAGTACTTC. Translation gives CSARDRRTAYEQYF.

This clonotype came up many times. The chain joins TRBV20-1 to TRBJ2-3; 7 bases are a match to TRBD2. This CDR3 spans 18 amino acids. Trimming took 2 bases from V and 1 from J; bases not matched to a gene: 15. CDR1 and CDR2 (germline): DFQATT, SNEGSKA (reference sequence). CDR3 loop: CSARTAWPGLPRTDTQYF. The CDR3 DNA is TGCAGTGCTAGAACCGCCTGGCCGGGACTACCGCGCACAGATACGCAGTATTTT.

The chain combines TRBV7-9 with TRBJ2-1, with D uncertain. The DNA end lines up better with TRBJ2-7; the J call may be wrong. The germline gives CDR1 SEHNR, CDR2 FQNEAQ (reference sequence). The CDR3 sequence is 16 residues long. The CDR3 DNA reads TGTGCCAGCAGCTCAGAAGTGTCTGACTCCCACAATGAGCAGTACTTC. As protein: CASSSEVSDSHNEQYF.

This clonotype was detected ten times or more. V is TRBV3-1 and J is TRBJ2-1; D remains unclear. The CDR3 extends over 15 amino acids. V was pared by 2 bases and J by 3 bases, with 11 bases between. The germline V gene encodes CDR1 LGHDT and CDR2 YNNKEL (reference sequence). Here the CDR3 DNA reads TGTGCCAGCAGCCAATTACAGTCCGTCTACAATGAGCAGTTCTTC. Translation gives CASSQLQSVYNEQFF.

In its sample, this clonotype was seen a few times. This chain uses TRBV7-2 with TRBJ1-1; D is uncertain. Germline CDR1 reads SGHTA; CDR2 reads FQGNSA. Trimming removed 7 bases from V and 3 bases from J, with 15 bases in between. The CDR3 sequence is 14 residues long. The CDR3 region is CASKSDPLHTEAFF. CDR3 bases: TGTGCCAGCAAGTCGGACCCACTCCACACTGAAGCTTTCTTT.

V usage is TRBV10-2 and J usage is TRBJ2-2; 10 positions agree with TRBD2. The CDR3 has 14 residues. Losses at the gene ends were 10 bases for V and 6 bases for J; bases not matched to a gene: 8. Germline assignment: CDR1 WSHSY and CDR2 SAAADI. The CDR3 nucleotides are TGCGCCATTATGGGACTAGCGAATCCCGGGGAGCTGTTTTTT. Translating gives CAIMGLANPGELFF.

The CDR3 sequence is CASSLDTGSTDTQYF. The DNA for the CDR3 is TGTGCCAGCAGTCTCGACACGGGGAGCACAGATACGCAGTATTTT. The J gene is TRBJ2-3, the V gene TRBV28; D possibly corresponds to TRBD2 (5 bases). CDR3 length: 15 amino acids. V was pared by 5 bases and J by 0 bases, with 12 bases between. Germline-derived CDR1 and CDR2 are MDHEN and SYDVKM.

Regarding this clonotype: A read error may explain this, as a much larger clone is one base away. This sequence joins TRBV10-3 and TRBJ2-1; 7 bases match TRBD1. This CDR3 has 13 amino acids. The germline CDR1 and CDR2 sequences are ENHRY and SYGVKD. J gave up 5 bases and V 10 bases, and 8 bases lay outside the gene matches. CDR3 sequence (DNA): TGTGCCACCTTCGACAGGGCCCACAATGAGCAGTTCTTC. It specifies CATFDRAHNEQFF.

The chain recombines TRBV2 with TRBJ2-5; 11 positions agree with TRBD2. Germline V gives CDR1 SNHLY, CDR2 FYNNEI. J lost 9 bases, V lost 7 bases, and 13 bases had no gene match. This CDR3 has 15 residues. The CDR3 nucleotides read TGTGCCAGCATCGAGGGGACTAGCGGCGGCGGGGCCCAGTACTTC. Protein product: CASIEGTSGGGAQYF.